The entry below describes one T cell receptor (beta chain). The sample originates from a study of OX40 agonist ivuxolimab in advanced cancers. Overall study: With ivuxolimab, an agonistic anti-OX40 (CD134) antibody, patients were treated.

V lost 4 bases, J lost 4 bases, and 18 bases lay in between. There are 16 residues in the CDR3. From germline, CDR1 is MNHNY and CDR2 SVGAGI (reference sequence). Produced via immunoSEQ multiplex PCR; TCRdb's table is partial and in-frame only. The table lists around 79,000 clones, around 90% of them singletons. Enrollment shut out patients with autoimmune disease history or systemic immunosuppression. This specimen consisted of CD4+ or CD8+ T cells sorted from blood, obtained in a trial of the OX40 agonist ivuxolimab. The clonotype comes from an adult with an advanced solid tumor such as melanoma, head and neck, liver or kidney cancer. V gene TRBV6-6 combines with J gene TRBJ2-3; D not resolved. In DNA, the CDR3 is TGTGCCAGCAGTTCTCCGGACCCGCCCGGGCCAGATACGCAGTATTTT. It translates to CASSSPDPPGPDTQYF.